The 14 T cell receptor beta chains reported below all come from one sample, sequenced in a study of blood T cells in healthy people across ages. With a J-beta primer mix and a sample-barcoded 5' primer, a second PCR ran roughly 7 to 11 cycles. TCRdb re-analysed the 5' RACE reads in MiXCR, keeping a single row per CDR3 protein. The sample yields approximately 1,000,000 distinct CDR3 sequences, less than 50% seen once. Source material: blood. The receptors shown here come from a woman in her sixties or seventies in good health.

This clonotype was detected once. DNA of the CDR3: TGTGCCAGCAGTCGGACAGTCCACCAAGAGACCCAGTACTTC. As protein: CASSRTVHQETQYF. This chain uses TRBV7-7 with TRBJ2-5; tentative D call: TRBD1 (6 bases). The CDR3 extends over 14 amino acids. Germline-derived CDR1 and CDR2 are SSHAT and FNYEAQ (reference sequence). Trimming pared 6 bases from V and 0 bases from J, leaving 11 bases between.

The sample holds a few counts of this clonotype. CDR3: CASREGGDYEQYF. The CDR3 DNA sequence: TGTGCCAGCAGGGAGGGGGGGGATTACGAGCAGTACTTC. This chain joins TRBV12-3 or TRBV12-4 and TRBJ2-7; tentative D call: TRBD2 (7 bases). V lost 6 bases and J lost 4, with 13 bases in between. The length of the CDR3 is 13 residues.

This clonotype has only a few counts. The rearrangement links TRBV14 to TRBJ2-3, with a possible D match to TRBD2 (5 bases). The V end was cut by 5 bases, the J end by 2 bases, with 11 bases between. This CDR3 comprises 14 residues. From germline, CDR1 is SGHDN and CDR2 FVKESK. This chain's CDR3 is CASSMSGHTDTQYF. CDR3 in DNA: TGTGCCAGCAGCATGAGCGGTCACACAGATACGCAGTATTTT.

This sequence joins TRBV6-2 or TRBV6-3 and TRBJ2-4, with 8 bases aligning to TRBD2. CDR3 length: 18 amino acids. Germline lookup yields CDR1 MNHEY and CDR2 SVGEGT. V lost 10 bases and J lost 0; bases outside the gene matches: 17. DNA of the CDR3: TGTGCCACCACGGGAGGGCTAGCGGAGCTACTAGCCAAAAACATTCAGTACTTC. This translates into CATTGGLAELLAKNIQYF.

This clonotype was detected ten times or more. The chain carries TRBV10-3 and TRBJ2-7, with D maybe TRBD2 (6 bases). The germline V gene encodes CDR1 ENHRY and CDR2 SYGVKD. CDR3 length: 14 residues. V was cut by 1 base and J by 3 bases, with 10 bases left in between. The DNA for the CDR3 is TGTGCCATCAGTGAGTGGGACTCAAACTACGAGCAGTACTTC. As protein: CAISEWDSNYEQYF.

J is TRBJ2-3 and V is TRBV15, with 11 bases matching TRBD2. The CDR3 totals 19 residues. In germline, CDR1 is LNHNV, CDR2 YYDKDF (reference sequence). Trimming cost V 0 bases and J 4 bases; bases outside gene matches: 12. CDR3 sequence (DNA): TGTGCCACCAGCAGAGATTGGCCGGGACTAGCGGAGGGGCCAGATACGCAGTATTTT. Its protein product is CATSRDWPGLAEGPDTQYF.

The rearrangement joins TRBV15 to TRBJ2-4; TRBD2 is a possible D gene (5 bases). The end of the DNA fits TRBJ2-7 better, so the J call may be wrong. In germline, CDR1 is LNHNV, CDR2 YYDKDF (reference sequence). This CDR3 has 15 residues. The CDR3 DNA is TGTGCCACCAGCAGAGCCGGGATAGGGAGCTACGAGCAGTACTTC. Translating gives CATSRAGIGSYEQYF.

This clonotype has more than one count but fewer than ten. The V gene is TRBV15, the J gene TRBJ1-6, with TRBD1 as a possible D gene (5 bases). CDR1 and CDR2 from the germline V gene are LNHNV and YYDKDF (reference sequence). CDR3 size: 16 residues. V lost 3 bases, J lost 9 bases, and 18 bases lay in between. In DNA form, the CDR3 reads TGTGCCACCAGCAGGGCCTCCGGGACTGTCGGTTCACCCCTCCACTTT. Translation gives CATSRASGTVGSPLHF.

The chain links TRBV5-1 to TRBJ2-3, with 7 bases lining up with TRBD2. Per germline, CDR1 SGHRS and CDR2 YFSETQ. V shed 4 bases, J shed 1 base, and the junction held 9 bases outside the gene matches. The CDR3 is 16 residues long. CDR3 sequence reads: CASSPVVGGGTDTQYF. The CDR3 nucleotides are TGCGCCAGCAGCCCCGTCGTGGGAGGGGGCACAGATACGCAGTATTTT.

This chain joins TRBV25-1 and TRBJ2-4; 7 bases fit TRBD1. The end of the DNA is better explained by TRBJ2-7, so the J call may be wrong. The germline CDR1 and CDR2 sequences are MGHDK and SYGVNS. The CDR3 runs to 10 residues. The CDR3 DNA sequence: TGTGCCACAGGGGGCTACGAGCAGTACTTC. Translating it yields CATGGYEQYF.

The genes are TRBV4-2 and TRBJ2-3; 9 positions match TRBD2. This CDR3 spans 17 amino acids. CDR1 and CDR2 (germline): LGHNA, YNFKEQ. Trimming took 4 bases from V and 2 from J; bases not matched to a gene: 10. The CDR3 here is CASSPLRAGGPTDTQYF. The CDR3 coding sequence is TGTGCCAGCAGCCCCTTACGGGCGGGAGGGCCCACAGATACGCAGTATTTT.

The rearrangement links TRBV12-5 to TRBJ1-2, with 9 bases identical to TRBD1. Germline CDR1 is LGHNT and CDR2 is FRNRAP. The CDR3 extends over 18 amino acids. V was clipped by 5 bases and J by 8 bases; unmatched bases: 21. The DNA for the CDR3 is TGTGCTAGTGGTCCACCCCAACGGACAGGGGACCACAGGGAGGGCTACACCTTC. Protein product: CASGPPQRTGDHREGYTF.

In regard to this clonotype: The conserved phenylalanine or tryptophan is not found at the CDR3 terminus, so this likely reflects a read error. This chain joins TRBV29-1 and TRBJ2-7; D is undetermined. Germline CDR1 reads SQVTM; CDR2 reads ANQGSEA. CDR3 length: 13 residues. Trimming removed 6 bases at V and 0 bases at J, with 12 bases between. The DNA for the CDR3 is TGCAGCGTCGGTCCGGTCTCCTCCTACGAGCAGTACTTA. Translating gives CSVGPVSSYEQYL.

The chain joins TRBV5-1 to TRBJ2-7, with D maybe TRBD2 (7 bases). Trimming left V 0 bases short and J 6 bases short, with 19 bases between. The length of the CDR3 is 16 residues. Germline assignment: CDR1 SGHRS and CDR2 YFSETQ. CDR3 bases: TGCGCCAGCAGCTTGGAGGGGACAAGGGAGGGGTCCGAGCAGTACTTC. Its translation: CASSLEGTREGSEQYF.